What follows are 25 T cell receptor beta chains derived from one specimen sequenced in a study of cytotoxic CD8 clonotypes in ibrutinib-treated CLL. The protocol was immunoSEQ multiplex PCR, while the TCRdb copy is restricted to in-frame clones and leaves out a portion. The sample holds approximately 200,000 clones; 55% to 85% are singletons and the top ten take 10% to 15%. Sequences were derived from PBMCs, sampled after 24 months of ibrutinib treatment. The receptors here all came from a human donor with chronic lymphocytic leukemia.

The chain combines TRBV5-8 with TRBJ2-5; 9 nucleotides align to TRBD2. The V and J ends lost 2 bases and 4 bases, in that order; junction bases with no gene match: 9. Germline-derived CDR1 and CDR2 are SGHTS and YDEGEE. The CDR3 totals 16 residues. The CDR3: CASSFLSGRAGETQYF. CDR3 coding DNA: TGTGCCAGCAGCTTCCTTAGCGGGAGAGCCGGAGAGACCCAGTACTTC.

V gene TRBV6-4 combines with J gene TRBJ2-1, with D unclear. V was shortened by 0 bases and J by 3 bases, with 12 bases between the two germline ends. CDR3 length: 16 residues. Germline V gene data show CDR1 as MRHNA and CDR2 as SNTAGT. The CDR3 loop reads CASSDSYSRDYNEQFF. The CDR3, as DNA: TGTGCCAGCAGTGACTCTTATAGCCGAGACTACAATGAGCAGTTCTTC.

CDR3 region: CASSLGSRTGIDGYTF. The CDR3 nucleotides are TGTGCCAGCAGCTTAGGGTCCAGGACAGGGATCGATGGCTACACCTTC. The gene calls are TRBV11-2 and TRBJ1-2; 8 nucleotides line up with TRBD1. The CDR3 covers 16 residues. Germline lookup yields CDR1 SGHAT and CDR2 FQNNGV. With V trimmed by 1 base and J by 6 bases, 10 bases remained unmatched. Filled out from reference TRBV11-2 and TRBJ1-2, the complete variable domain reads EAGVAQSPRYKIIEKRQSVAFWCNPISGHATLYWYQQILGQGPKLLIQFQNNGVVDDSQLPKDRFSAERLKGVDSTLKIQPAKLEDSAVYLCASSLGSRTGIDGYTFGSGTRLTVV.

The chain combines TRBV20-1 with TRBJ1-2, with a weak D call TRBD1 (6 bases). The length of the CDR3 is 11 residues. V shed 6 bases and J shed 8 bases, with 13 bases lying between them. The germline CDR1 and CDR2 sequences are DFQATT and SNEGSKA (reference sequence). CDR3 nucleotide sequence: TGCAGTGCCGACCGGGGGCAGGGCTACACCTTC. This sequence encodes CSADRGQGYTF.

The chain couples TRBV7-2 to TRBJ1-2; 8 bases fit TRBD1. Per germline, CDR1 SGHTA and CDR2 FQGNSA. V shed 7 bases, J shed 8 bases, and the junction held 9 bases outside the gene matches. The CDR3 runs 13 residues. Here the CDR3 reads CASTWQGAEGYTF. CDR3 nucleotide sequence: TGTGCCAGCACATGGCAGGGGGCGGAGGGCTACACCTTC.

The chain combines TRBV5-5 with TRBJ2-5; no clear D. Trimming left V 0 bases short and J 0 bases short, with 12 bases between. The germline gives CDR1 SGHKS, CDR2 YYEKEE (reference sequence). This CDR3 spans 16 amino acids. CDR3 loop: CASSLASLMYQETQYF. Here the CDR3 DNA reads TGTGCCAGCAGCTTGGCCAGCTTAATGTACCAAGAGACCCAGTACTTC.

The chain has TRBV7-6 and TRBJ2-7, with a tentative D call TRBD1 (5 bases). Trimming cost V 2 bases and J 7 bases, with 18 bases left between them. The CDR3 sequence is 15 residues long. CDR1 SGHVS and CDR2 FNYEAQ come from the germline V gene. This CDR3 reads CASSLRAAGRWEQYF. The CDR3 nucleotides are TGTGCCAGCAGCTTAAGGGCCGCAGGGCGCTGGGAGCAGTACTTC. Based on the CDR3 plus reference TRBV7-6 and TRBJ2-7, the full variable domain is GAGVSQSPRYKVTKRGQDVALRCDPISGHVSLYWYRQALGQGPEFLTYFNYEAQQDKSGLPNDRFSAERPEGSISTLTIQRTEQRDSAMYRCASSLRAAGRWEQYFGPGTRLTVT.

This clone was detected a few times. This chain uses TRBV15 with TRBJ2-3; 8 nucleotides match TRBD2. CDR3 length: 17 amino acids. Germline CDR1 is LNHNV and CDR2 is YYDKDF (reference sequence). V trimming: 3 bases; J trimming: 3 bases; junction bases outside the gene matches: 11. As DNA, the CDR3 is TGTGCCACCAGCAGGTCGCTTGGGACTAGAAAAACAGATACGCAGTATTTT. Amino acids: CATSRSLGTRKTDTQYF.

The V and J genes are TRBV2 and TRBJ2-3; D perhaps matches TRBD1 (6 bases). This CDR3 contains 13 residues. V lost 11 bases, J lost 4 bases, and 16 bases lay in between. The germline V gene has CDR1 SNHLY and CDR2 FYNNEI. The CDR3 region has the DNA TGTGCCGGGGGCTTTCAGTTGGCAGATACGCAGTATTTT. It yields the protein CAGGFQLADTQYF. Together with reference TRBV2 and TRBJ2-3, the CDR3 gives the full variable domain: EPEVTQTPSHQVTQMGQEVILRCVPISNHLYFYWYRQILGQKVEFLVSFYNNEISEKSEIFDDQFSVERPDGSNFTLKIRSTKLEDSAMYFCAGGFQLADTQYFGPGTRLTVL.

This sequence joins TRBV6-6 and TRBJ1-4; 8 bases align to TRBD1. With 6 bases clipped from V and 7 bases from J, the junction kept 7 bases outside the gene matches. This CDR3 is built from 14 residues. The germline V gene has CDR1 MNHNY and CDR2 SVGAGI (reference sequence). CDR3 nucleotides: TGTGCCAGCAGACCCCAGGGGGCTGGTGAAAAACTGTTTTTT. As protein: CASRPQGAGEKLFF.

The chain combines TRBV18 with TRBJ2-3; 14 bases are a match to TRBD2. Per the germline V gene, CDR1 is KGHSH and CDR2 is LQKENI. V lost 2 bases to trimming and J lost 4 bases; unmatched junction nucleotides: 8. CDR3 length: 18 amino acids. CDR3 coding DNA: TGTGCCAGCTCACCATTAGCGACTAGCGGGAGGGCTCCAGATACGCAGTATTTT. This translates into CASSPLATSGRAPDTQYF.

J is TRBJ1-2 and V is TRBV29-1; no clear D. The germline V and J ends were trimmed by 4 bases and 6 bases, with 27 bases remaining between them. Germline CDR1 and CDR2: SQVTM and ANQGSEA. The CDR3 is 17 amino acids. The CDR3 DNA sequence: TGCAGCGTTGTTCGGTACGGTGGCCTGGGCCGTGACCATGGCTACACCTTC. It yields the protein CSVVRYGGLGRDHGYTF.

The chain combines TRBV2 with TRBJ1-1, with a possible D match to TRBD1 (5 bases). V lost 4 bases and J lost 3, with 15 bases in between. The CDR3 extends over 15 amino acids. Germline V gene lookup returns CDR1 SNHLY and CDR2 FYNNEI. The CDR3 loop reads CASSGGGVIHTEAFF. CDR3 bases: TGTGCCAGCAGTGGGGGCGGGGTGATACACACTGAAGCTTTCTTT.

V and J are TRBV19 and TRBJ2-3; 7 bases line up with TRBD2. The CDR3 consists of 15 residues. J gave up 6 bases and V 4 bases, and 10 bases lay outside the gene matches. Per germline, CDR1 LNHDA and CDR2 SQIVND (reference sequence). CDR3 sequence reads: CASSTASAGFDTQYF. CDR3 bases: TGTGCCAGTAGTACAGCCTCAGCGGGATTCGATACGCAGTATTTT.

V usage is TRBV11-2 and J usage is TRBJ2-1; D is possibly TRBD1 or TRBD2 (5 bases each). The V gene lost 3 bases and the J gene lost 7 bases, with 19 bases spanning the gap. Germline CDR1 reads SGHAT; CDR2 reads FQNNGV. The length of the CDR3 is 16 residues. The CDR3 DNA reads TGTGCCAGCAGCTTCTCGTACCAGGGTGGGGGAAATGAGCAGTTCTTC. Its protein is CASSFSYQGGGNEQFF.

The chain carries TRBV4-1 and TRBJ1-3, with D possibly matching TRBD1 (6 bases). The CDR3 sequence is 17 residues long. The V and J ends lost 1 base and 2 bases respectively, with 15 bases between them. Germline V gives CDR1 MGHRA, CDR2 YSYEKL. CDR3 sequence reads: CASSQGAQGVPGNTIYF. DNA of the CDR3: TGCGCCAGCAGCCAAGGGGCACAGGGAGTACCTGGAAACACCATATATTTT.

The V call is TRBV7-8, the J call TRBJ2-7; D remains ambiguous. V gave up 2 bases and J gave up 0 bases, with 11 bases separating them. Per the germline V gene, CDR1 is SGHVS and CDR2 is FQNEAQ. The CDR3 runs to 15 residues. Here the CDR3 DNA reads TGTGCCAGCAGCTTACTAGAAAGGAGCTCCTACGAGCAGTACTTC. Its protein product is CASSLLERSSYEQYF.

This chain links TRBV5-1 with TRBJ2-2; 7 bases fit TRBD1. The germline V gene has CDR1 SGHRS and CDR2 YFSETQ. The CDR3 loop spans 15 amino acids. V dropped 2 bases and J dropped 4; count of bases not matched to a gene: 5. The DNA for the CDR3 is TGCGCCAGCAGCTTCGCAGGGGGTCGCACCGGGGAGCTGTTTTTT. This gives the protein CASSFAGGRTGELFF.

This sequence joins TRBV7-8 and TRBJ2-1, with D unclear. The germline CDR1 and CDR2 sequences are SGHVS and FQNEAQ. With 4 bases removed from V and 4 bases from J, the gap between germline ends came to 11 bases. CDR3 length: 14 amino acids. The CDR3 loop reads CASSSRWQYNEQFF. CDR3 coding DNA: TGTGCCAGCAGCTCGAGGTGGCAGTACAATGAGCAGTTCTTC.

The J gene is TRBJ2-1, the V gene TRBV28, with D tentatively TRBD1 (5 bases). Trimming removed 7 bases from V and 10 bases from J, with 14 bases in between. Germline V gives CDR1 MDHEN, CDR2 SYDVKM. The CDR3 runs to 12 residues. CDR3 DNA: TGTGCCAGCACCACTCTTAGGGGAGAGCAGTTCTTC. This codes for CASTTLRGEQFF.

The V call is TRBV28, the J call TRBJ1-5, with a possible D match to TRBD1 (5 bases). There are 19 residues in the CDR3. Germline CDR1 reads MDHEN; CDR2 reads SYDVKM. V was pared by 2 bases and J by 1 base, with 21 bases between. CDR3 residues: CASSLRFKGTAGSNQPQHF. The CDR3 region has the DNA TGTGCCAGCAGTTTAAGGTTTAAGGGGACTGCGGGGAGCAATCAGCCCCAGCATTTT.

The chain joins TRBV2 to TRBJ1-5; D not certain. The CDR3 runs 15 residues. With 6 bases removed from V and 2 bases from J, the gap between germline ends came to 14 bases. Germline CDR1 SNHLY, CDR2 FYNNEI. The CDR3 DNA reads TGTGCCAGCAGCCTTGGGGTGGTAGGCAATCAGCCCCAGCATTTT. It is translated as CASSLGVVGNQPQHF. Full variable domain (rest looked up from reference TRBV2 and TRBJ1-5): EPEVTQTPSHQVTQMGQEVILRCVPISNHLYFYWYRQILGQKVEFLVSFYNNEISEKSEIFDDQFSVERPDGSNFTLKIRSTKLEDSAMYFCASSLGVVGNQPQHFGDGTRLSIL.

This clone was seen more than once but under ten times. V usage is TRBV30 and J usage is TRBJ2-4, with D perhaps TRBD1 (6 bases). The CDR3 contains 14 residues. CDR1 and CDR2 (germline): GTSNPN, SVGIG (reference sequence). The ends were cut back, 3 bases at V and 2 bases at J, with 11 bases in the middle. The CDR3 DNA reads TGTGCCTGGAGCAAGGGGGTAACCAAAAACATTCAGTACTTC. Encoded protein: CAWSKGVTKNIQYF.

This clone has only a few counts. The CDR3 DNA is TGTGCCAGCAGCCAAAGAACTAACTATGGCTACACCTTC. Encoded protein: CASSQRTNYGYTF. The V call is TRBV7-9, the J call TRBJ1-2; D remains unclear. Trimming removed 5 bases from V and 0 bases from J, with 7 bases in between. This CDR3 has 13 residues. The germline gives CDR1 SEHNR, CDR2 FQNEAQ (reference sequence). Full variable domain (outside the CDR3, taken from reference TRBV7-9 and TRBJ1-2): DTGVSQNPRHKITKRGQNVTFRCDPISEHNRLYWYRQTLGQGPEFLTYFQNEAQLEKSRLLSDRFSAERPKGSFSTLEIQRTEQGDSAMYLCASSQRTNYGYTFGSGTRLTVV.

This clone was picked up a small number of times. The chain links TRBV6-5 to TRBJ2-3; no clear D gene. Trimming removed 8 bases from V and 3 bases from J, with 6 bases in between. The CDR3 runs to 11 residues. Germline lookup yields CDR1 MNHEY and CDR2 SVGAGI. The CDR3 sequence is CASGRTDTQYF. The CDR3 DNA sequence: TGTGCCAGCGGGCGGACAGATACGCAGTATTTT.